The rows below give T cell receptor beta chains drawn from one sample of a study of shared clonotypes between healthy human individuals. Generated by immunoSEQ multiplex PCR, the TCRdb table keeps only in-frame clones and is missing some. The table records about 600,000 clones, more than 95% of them present only once. Source material: naive CD4+ T cells sorted from blood. The receptor set was obtained from a woman in her twenties or thirties in good health. The CDR3 runs from the conserved cysteine through the conserved F or W. Fields, in order: CDR3 length, clone size, D gene, V gene, J gene, CDR3 DNA, CDR3 protein. D genes are given only for firm matches. Part of the rows lack a size; the others show once, few, many or a class for expanded clones.

length: 13; size: -; D: -; V: TRBV6-6; J: TRBJ2-7; DNA: TGTGCCAGCAGTCGGCAGGGACCCTACGAGCAGTACTTC; CDR3: CASSRQGPYEQYF
length: 14; size: -; D: -; V: TRBV7-9; J: TRBJ1-1; DNA: TGTGCCAGCAGCTTAAATGGGGCGAACACTGAAGCTTTCTTT; CDR3: CASSLNGANTEAFF
length: 14; size: -; D: TRBD1; V: TRBV10-1; J: TRBJ2-7; DNA: TGCGCCAGCAGTAACCGGGACAGGGGGTCGGTGCAGTACTTC; CDR3: CASSNRDRGSVQYF
length: 15; size: -; D: -; V: TRBV28; J: TRBJ2-1; DNA: TGTGCCAGCAGTAGGACCAAATTACTTAACAATGAGCAGTTCTTC; CDR3: CASSRTKLLNNEQFF
length: 14; size: -; D: -; V: TRBV4-1; J: TRBJ1-2; DNA: TGCGCCAGCAGCCAAGATATTTCTTTCTATGGCTACACCTTC; CDR3: CASSQDISFYGYTF
length: 14; size: -; D: -; V: TRBV2; J: TRBJ2-6; DNA: TGTGCCAGCAGGGGGGGGCATGGGGCCAACGTCCTGACTTTC; CDR3: CASRGGHGANVLTF
length: 15; size: -; D: -; V: TRBV5-1; J: TRBJ1-2; DNA: TGCGCCAGCAGCTTGACGGGGTCGACTAACTATGGCTACACCTTC; CDR3: CASSLTGSTNYGYTF
length: 14; size: -; D: TRBD2; V: TRBV28; J: TRBJ2-7; DNA: TGTGCCAGCAGCTTCAGCGGGGGGAACTACGAGCAGTACTTC; CDR3: CASSFSGGNYEQYF
length: 15; size: -; D: TRBD2; V: TRBV5-1; J: TRBJ2-1; DNA: TGCGCCAGCACCCCGGGACTAGCGGGAGTAAATGAGCAGTTCTTC; CDR3: CASTPGLAGVNEQFF
length: 14; size: -; D: -; V: TRBV5-1; J: TRBJ2-7; DNA: TGCGCCAGCACCCCGGAGGGATACCCCTACGAGCAGTACTTC; CDR3: CASTPEGYPYEQYF
length: 12; size: few; D: -; V: TRBV7-9; J: TRBJ2-2; DNA: TGTGCCAGCAGCCGATATACCGGGGAGCTGTTTTTT; CDR3: CASSRYTGELFF
length: 14; size: -; D: -; V: TRBV5-4; J: TRBJ1-1; DNA: TGTGCCAGCGGACCGAGAAATCAGGGCACTGAAGCTTTCTTT; CDR3: CASGPRNQGTEAFF
length: 16; size: -; D: TRBD1; V: TRBV5-4; J: TRBJ2-7; DNA: TGTGCCAGCAGCTCGGGGATAAACAGGGGCTGGGTCGAGCAGTACTTC; CDR3: CASSSGINRGWVEQYF
length: 14; size: -; D: TRBD2; V: TRBV5-8; J: TRBJ2-5; DNA: TGTGCCAGCAGCTTACTAGCGGGAGGAGAGACCCAGTACTTC; CDR3: CASSLLAGGETQYF
length: 15; size: -; D: -; V: TRBV2; J: TRBJ1-5; DNA: TGTGCCAGCAGCAGGGCCGGAGGGCGCAATCAGCCCCAGCATTTT; CDR3: CASSRAGGRNQPQHF
length: 16; size: -; D: -; V: TRBV10-1; J: TRBJ2-1; DNA: TGCGCCAGCAGTGAGTCTTTTGCAACTTCCTACAATGAGCAGTTCTTC; CDR3: CASSESFATSYNEQFF
length: 13; size: -; D: -; V: TRBV28; J: TRBJ2-5; DNA: TGTGCCAGCAACTTCGGGCGACAAGAGACCCAGTACTTC; CDR3: CASNFGRQETQYF
length: 16; size: -; D: -; V: TRBV11-2; J: TRBJ2-1; DNA: TGTGCCAGCACCGGGTCCCTCTCGGCTACGTTGGGAGAGCAGTTCTTC; CDR3: CASTGSLSATLGEQFF
length: 15; size: -; D: TRBD1; V: TRBV28; J: TRBJ2-5; DNA: TGTGCCAGCAGTTTGCGACAGGGAATCAGGGAGACCCAGTACTTC; CDR3: CASSLRQGIRETQYF
length: 13; size: once; D: -; V: TRBV29-1; J: TRBJ2-5; DNA: TGCAGCGGGGACTTCCCGTACCAAGAGACCCAGTACTTC; CDR3: CSGDFPYQETQYF
length: 13; size: -; D: -; V: TRBV14; J: TRBJ2-2; DNA: -; CDR3: CASSQLRAGELFF
length: 16; size: -; D: TRBD1; V: TRBV28; J: TRBJ2-7; DNA: TGTGCCAGCAGACCAGGCCAGGACAGGGGGCTAGGTGAGCAGTACTTC; CDR3: CASRPGQDRGLGEQYF
length: 14; size: -; D: -; V: TRBV5-6; J: TRBJ2-1; DNA: TGTGCCAGCAGCTTGTACGGCAGCTACAATGAGCAGTTCTTC; CDR3: CASSLYGSYNEQFF
length: 13; size: -; D: -; V: TRBV19; J: TRBJ2-4; DNA: TGTGCCAGTAGTATCGGAGGGGCGGGCATTCAGTACTTC; CDR3: CASSIGGAGIQYF
length: 12; size: -; D: -; V: TRBV15; J: TRBJ2-2; DNA: TGTGCCACCAGTTGGGTGGACGGGGAGCTGTTTTTT; CDR3: CATSWVDGELFF
length: 10; size: -; D: -; V: TRBV29-1; J: TRBJ1-1; DNA: TGCAGCGTTTGGGACCGAGAAGCTTTCTTT; CDR3: CSVWDREAFF
length: 15; size: -; D: -; V: TRBV6-6; J: TRBJ2-2; DNA: TGTGCCAGCAGTTACCGGCGGAGAAACACCGGGGAGCTGTTTTTT; CDR3: CASSYRRRNTGELFF
length: 15; size: -; D: -; V: TRBV18; J: TRBJ1-5; DNA: TGTGCCAGCTCACCAAGGGGCCCGGGGGTACAGCCCCAGCATTTT; CDR3: CASSPRGPGVQPQHF